These 7 T cell receptor beta chains came from one sample sequenced in a study of CD8+ T cells in alopecia areata. Following RNA extraction, reverse transcription yielded cDNA that acted as the sequencing template. Here immunoSEQ multiplex PCR was the method, and the copy in TCRdb shows in-frame clones only, minus some. The sample lists fewer than 80,000 clones; 60% were seen once. The starting material was CD8+ T cells sorted from blood, obtained at week 0. The origin of the receptors is a human donor with alopecia areata.

This clone was recorded at least ten times. The J gene is TRBJ2-2, the V gene TRBV7-2, with D maybe TRBD1 (6 bases). Germline-derived CDR1 and CDR2 are SGHTA and FQGNSA. The V and J ends lost 2 bases and 1 base respectively, with 11 bases between them. The CDR3 is 16 residues long. The CDR3 here is CASSLFRTVNTGELFF. The CDR3, as DNA: TGTGCCAGCAGCTTATTCCGGACAGTGAACACCGGGGAGCTGTTTTTT.

The CDR3 bases are TGTGCCAGTAGCGATAACCCAAGCGGACTTCCTTACGAGCAGTACTTC. Its translation: CASSDNPSGLPYEQYF. The V call is TRBV19, the J call TRBJ2-7, with D perhaps TRBD2 (5 bases). CDR1 LNHDA and CDR2 SQIVND come from the germline V gene (reference sequence). V lost 6 bases and J lost 4, with 22 bases in between. The CDR3 has 16 residues.

V is TRBV4-1 and J is TRBJ1-2, with TRBD1 identical over 7 bases. Germline lookup yields CDR1 MGHRA and CDR2 YSYEKL. This CDR3 comprises 15 residues. J lost 2 bases, V lost 2 bases, and 5 bases had no gene match. Written as DNA, the CDR3 is TGCGCCAGCAGCCAAACCCCGACAGGGAACTATGGCTACACCTTC. Its protein product is CASSQTPTGNYGYTF.

The chain carries TRBV5-4 and TRBJ1-2; 7 nucleotides align to TRBD1. V shed 0 bases, J shed 5 bases, and the junction held 10 bases outside the gene matches. Germline loops: CDR1 SGHNT, CDR2 YYREEE (reference sequence). CDR3 length equals 16 residues. In DNA form, the CDR3 reads TGTGCCAGCAGCTTGGGGCACGACGACAGGGTATATGGCTACACCTTC. This translates into CASSLGHDDRVYGYTF.

The chain uses TRBV14 and TRBJ2-6; the D gene is possibly TRBD2 (6 bases). The germline V gene encodes CDR1 SGHDN and CDR2 FVKESK. This CDR3 spans 17 amino acids. Trimming cost V 0 bases and J 4 bases, with 13 bases left between them. The CDR3 reads CASSQDRGSVGANVLTF. The CDR3 DNA reads TGTGCCAGCAGCCAAGATCGGGGGAGTGTCGGGGCCAACGTCCTGACTTTC.

The DNA of the CDR3 is TGTGCCAGTAGTTGGGAGGGAGCCGGGGAGCTGTTTTTT. Amino acids: CASSWEGAGELFF. This chain links TRBV19 with TRBJ2-2, with 7 positions matching TRBD2. The ends lost 5 bases at V and 6 bases at J; junction bases unmatched: 3. The CDR3 has 13 amino acids. Germline CDR1 is LNHDA and CDR2 is SQIVND (reference sequence).

V usage is TRBV11-2 and J usage is TRBJ2-7; 10 bases align to TRBD2. J lost 4 bases, V lost 5 bases, and 8 bases had no gene match. This CDR3 contains 15 residues. Looked up from germline, CDR1 is SGHAT and CDR2 is FQNNGV. CDR3: CASSEEREGYYEQYF. DNA for the CDR3: TGTGCCAGCAGCGAAGAGCGGGAGGGTTATTACGAGCAGTACTTC.